This T cell receptor beta chain was retrieved from a study of cytomegalovirus exposure and HLA in healthy donors. Broader study findings: CMV serostatus was the only immune exposure information that was available. Reports indicated that the classifier achieved high specificity and sensitivity in diagnosing cytomegalovirus status.

The trim removed 4 bases at V and 5 bases at J, leaving 14 bases unmatched. Germline CDR1 is SEHNR and CDR2 is FQNEAQ (reference sequence). The CDR3 contains 17 residues. PCR amplification relied on 60 Vbeta primers (plus 13 Jbeta primers). This table comes from immunoSEQ multiplex PCR, and its TCRdb copy is limited to in-frame clones, with some not included. The sample has roughly 150,000 clones, about 80% seen once; the top ten hold approximately 15%. In the case of this clone: Its antigen is unidentified.

The receptor comes from a woman between 40 and 50 years old in good health and CMV-seronegative. The chain has TRBV7-9 and TRBJ2-1; TRBD2 aligns across 7 bases. Material: PBMCs. The CDR3 region has the DNA TGTGCCAGCAGCTACCCCCCCCTGCGGGAGAACCACAATGAGCAGTTCTTC. Translated: CASSYPPLRENHNEQFF.